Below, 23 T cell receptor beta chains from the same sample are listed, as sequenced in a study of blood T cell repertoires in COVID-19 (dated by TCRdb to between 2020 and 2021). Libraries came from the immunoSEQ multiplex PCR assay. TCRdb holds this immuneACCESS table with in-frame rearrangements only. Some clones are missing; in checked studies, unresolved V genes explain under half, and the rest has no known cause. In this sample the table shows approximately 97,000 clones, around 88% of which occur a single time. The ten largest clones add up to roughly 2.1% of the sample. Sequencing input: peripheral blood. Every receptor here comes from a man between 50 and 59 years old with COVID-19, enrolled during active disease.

The CDR3 nucleotides are TGTGCCAGCAGCTTAAAAGTGGCAGGGGGGAACACTGAAGCTTTCTTT. Translating it yields CASSLKVAGGNTEAFF. The chain carries TRBV7-9 and TRBJ1-1; 7 bases align to TRBD1. This CDR3 has 16 residues. Trimming cost V 2 bases and J 1 base; bases outside gene matches: 7. Germline CDR1 SEHNR, CDR2 FQNEAQ (reference sequence).

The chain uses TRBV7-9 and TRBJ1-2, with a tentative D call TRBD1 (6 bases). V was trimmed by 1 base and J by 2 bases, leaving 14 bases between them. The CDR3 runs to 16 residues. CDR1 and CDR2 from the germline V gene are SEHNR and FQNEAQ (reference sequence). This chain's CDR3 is CASSLVTGQINYGYTF. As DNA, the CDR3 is TGTGCCAGCAGCTTAGTGACAGGACAAATCAACTATGGCTACACCTTC.

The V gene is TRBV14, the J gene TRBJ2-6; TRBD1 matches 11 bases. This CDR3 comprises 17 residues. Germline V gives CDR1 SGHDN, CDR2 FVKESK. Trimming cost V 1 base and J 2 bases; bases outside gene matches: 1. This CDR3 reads CASSQGTGGAGANVLTF. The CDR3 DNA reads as TGTGCCAGCAGCCAAGGGACAGGGGGCGCTGGGGCCAACGTCCTGACTTTC.

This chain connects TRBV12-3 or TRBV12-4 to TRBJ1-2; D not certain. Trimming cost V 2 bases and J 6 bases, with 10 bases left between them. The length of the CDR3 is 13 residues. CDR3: CASSLYYGDGYTF. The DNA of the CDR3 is TGTGCCAGCAGTTTATACTACGGGGATGGCTACACCTTC.

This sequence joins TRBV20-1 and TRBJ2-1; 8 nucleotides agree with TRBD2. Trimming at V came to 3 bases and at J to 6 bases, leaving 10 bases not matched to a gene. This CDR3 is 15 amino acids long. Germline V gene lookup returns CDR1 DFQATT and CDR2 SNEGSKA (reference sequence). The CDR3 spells CSASSGTSSINEQFF. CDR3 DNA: TGCAGTGCTAGTTCCGGGACTAGTTCTATCAATGAGCAGTTCTTC.

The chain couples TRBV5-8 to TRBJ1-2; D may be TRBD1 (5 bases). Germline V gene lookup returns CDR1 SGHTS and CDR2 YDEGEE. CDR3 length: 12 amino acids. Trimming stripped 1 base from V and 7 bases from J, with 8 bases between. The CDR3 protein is CASSLKGVGYTF. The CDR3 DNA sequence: TGTGCCAGCAGCTTGAAAGGGGTTGGCTACACCTTC. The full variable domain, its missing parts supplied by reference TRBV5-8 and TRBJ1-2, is EAGVTQSPTHLIKTRGQQATLRCSPISGHTSVYWYQQALGLGLQFLLWYDEGEERNRGNFPPRFSGRQFPNYSSELNVNALELEDSALYLCASSLKGVGYTFGSGTRLTVV.

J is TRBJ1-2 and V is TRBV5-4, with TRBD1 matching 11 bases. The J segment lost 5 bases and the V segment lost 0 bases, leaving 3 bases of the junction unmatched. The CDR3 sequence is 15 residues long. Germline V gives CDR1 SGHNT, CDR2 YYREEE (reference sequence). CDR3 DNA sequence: TGTGCCAGCAGCTTGGAAGGGACAGGGGGTTATGGCTACACCTTC. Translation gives CASSLEGTGGYGYTF.

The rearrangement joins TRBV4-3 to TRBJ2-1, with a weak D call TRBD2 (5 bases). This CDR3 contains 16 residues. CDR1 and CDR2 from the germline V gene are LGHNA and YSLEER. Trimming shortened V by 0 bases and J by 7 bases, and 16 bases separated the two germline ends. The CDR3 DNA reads TGCGCCAGCAGCCAAGATCTCGGGGTTACAATGAATGAGCAGTTCTTC. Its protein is CASSQDLGVTMNEQFF.

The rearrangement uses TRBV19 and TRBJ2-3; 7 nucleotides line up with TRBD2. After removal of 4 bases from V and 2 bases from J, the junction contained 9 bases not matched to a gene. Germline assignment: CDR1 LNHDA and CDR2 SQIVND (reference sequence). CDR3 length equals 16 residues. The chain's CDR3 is CASSTKGLEVTDTQYF. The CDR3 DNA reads TGTGCCAGTAGTACAAAAGGACTAGAGGTCACAGATACGCAGTATTTT. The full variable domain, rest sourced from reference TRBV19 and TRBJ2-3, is DGGITQSPKYLFRKEGQNVTLSCEQNLNHDAMYWYRQDPGQGLRLIYYSQIVNDFQKGDIAEGYSVSREKKESFPLTVTSAQKNPTAFYLCASSTKGLEVTDTQYFGPGTRLTVL.

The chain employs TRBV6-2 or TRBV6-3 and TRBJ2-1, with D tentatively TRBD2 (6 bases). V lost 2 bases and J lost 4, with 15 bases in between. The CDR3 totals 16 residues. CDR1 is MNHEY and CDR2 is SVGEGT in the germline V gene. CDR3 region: CASSYPRVAAYNEQFF. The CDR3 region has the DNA TGTGCCAGCAGTTACCCTCGGGTAGCGGCATACAATGAGCAGTTCTTC.

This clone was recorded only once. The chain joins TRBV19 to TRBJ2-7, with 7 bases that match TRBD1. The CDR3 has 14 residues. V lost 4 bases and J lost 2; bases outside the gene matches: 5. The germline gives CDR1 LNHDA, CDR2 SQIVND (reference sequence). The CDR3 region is CASSRTGEPYEQYF. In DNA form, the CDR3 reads TGTGCCAGTAGTAGGACAGGTGAACCCTACGAGCAGTACTTC.

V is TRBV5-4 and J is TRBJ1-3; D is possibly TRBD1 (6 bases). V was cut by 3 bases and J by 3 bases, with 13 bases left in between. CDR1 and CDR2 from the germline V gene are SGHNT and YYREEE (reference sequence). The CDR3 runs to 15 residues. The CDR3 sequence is CASSSGTYRGNTIYF. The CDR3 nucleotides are TGTGCCAGCAGCTCGGGGACATATCGTGGAAACACCATATATTTT.

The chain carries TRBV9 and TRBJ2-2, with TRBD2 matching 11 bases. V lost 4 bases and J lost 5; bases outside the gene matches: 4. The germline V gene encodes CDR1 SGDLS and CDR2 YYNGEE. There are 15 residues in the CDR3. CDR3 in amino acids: CASSPIAGGTGELFF. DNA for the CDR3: TGTGCCAGCAGCCCTATAGCGGGGGGGACCGGGGAGCTGTTTTTT.

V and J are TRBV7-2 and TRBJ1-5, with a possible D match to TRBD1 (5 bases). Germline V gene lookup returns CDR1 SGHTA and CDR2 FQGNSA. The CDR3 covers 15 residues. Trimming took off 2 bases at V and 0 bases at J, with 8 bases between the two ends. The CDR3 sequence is CASSLKGSSNQPQHF. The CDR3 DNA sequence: TGTGCCAGCAGCTTAAAGGGGTCTAGCAATCAGCCCCAGCATTTT.

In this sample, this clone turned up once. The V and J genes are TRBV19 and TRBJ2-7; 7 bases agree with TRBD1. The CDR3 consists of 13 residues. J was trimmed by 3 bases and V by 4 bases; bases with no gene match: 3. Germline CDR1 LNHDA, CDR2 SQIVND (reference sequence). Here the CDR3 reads CASSRGQIYEQYF. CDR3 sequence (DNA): TGTGCCAGTAGTAGGGGACAGATCTACGAGCAGTACTTC.

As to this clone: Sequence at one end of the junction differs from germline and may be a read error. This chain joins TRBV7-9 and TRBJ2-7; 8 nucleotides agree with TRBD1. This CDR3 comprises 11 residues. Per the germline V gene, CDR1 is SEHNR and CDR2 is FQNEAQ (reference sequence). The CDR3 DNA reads TGTGCCAGCAGCGCTCGGACAGGGACAACCTTC. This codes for CASSARTGTTF. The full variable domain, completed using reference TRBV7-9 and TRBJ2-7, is DTGVSQNPRHKITKRGQNVTFRCDPISEHNRLYWYRQTLGQGPEFLTYFQNEAQLEKSRLLSDRFSAERPKGSFSTLEIQRTEQGDSAMYLCASSARTGTTFGPGTRLTVT.

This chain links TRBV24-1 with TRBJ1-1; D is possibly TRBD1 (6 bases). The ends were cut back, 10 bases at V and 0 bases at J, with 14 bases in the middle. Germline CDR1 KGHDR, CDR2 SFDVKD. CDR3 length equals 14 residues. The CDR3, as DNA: TGTGCCACTCAACCAGGGGAAGTGAACACTGAAGCTTTCTTT. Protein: CATQPGEVNTEAFF.

CDR3 in DNA: TGTGCCTGGAGTGTACCCCGGCGGGCAAGCTATGGCTACACCTTC. This sequence encodes CAWSVPRRASYGYTF. This chain uses TRBV30 with TRBJ1-2; no clear D gene. V was cut by 0 bases and J by 4 bases, with 15 bases left in between. The CDR3 has 15 residues. The V gene's germline CDR1 is GTSNPN and CDR2 SVGIG (reference sequence).

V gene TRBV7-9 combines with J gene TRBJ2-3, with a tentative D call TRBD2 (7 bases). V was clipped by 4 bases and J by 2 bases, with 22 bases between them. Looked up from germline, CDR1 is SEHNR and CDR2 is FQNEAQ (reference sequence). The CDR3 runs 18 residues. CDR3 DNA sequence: TGTGCCAGCAGCTCTCGGACAGAGCGGGGAGACTCCACAGATACGCAGTATTTT. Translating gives CASSSRTERGDSTDTQYF.

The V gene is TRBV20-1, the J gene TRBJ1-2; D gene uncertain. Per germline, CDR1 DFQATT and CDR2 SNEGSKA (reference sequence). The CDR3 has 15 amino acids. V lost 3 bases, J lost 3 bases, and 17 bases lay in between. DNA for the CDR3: TGCAGTGCTAGTCCCCGGGGAGGGTGGGACTATGGCTACACCTTC. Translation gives CSASPRGGWDYGYTF.

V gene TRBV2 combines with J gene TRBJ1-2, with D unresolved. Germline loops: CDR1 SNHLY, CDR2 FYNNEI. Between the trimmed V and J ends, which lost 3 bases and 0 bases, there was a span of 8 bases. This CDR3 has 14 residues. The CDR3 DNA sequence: TGTGCCAGCAGTGAGGGCACCACTAACTATGGCTACACCTTC. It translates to CASSEGTTNYGYTF.

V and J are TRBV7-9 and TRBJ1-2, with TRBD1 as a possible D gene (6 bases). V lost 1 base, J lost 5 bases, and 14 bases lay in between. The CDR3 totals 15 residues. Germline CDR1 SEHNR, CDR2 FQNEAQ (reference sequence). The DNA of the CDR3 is TGTGCCAGCAGCTTAGATCAGCTCAGGGGTTATGGCTACACCTTC. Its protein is CASSLDQLRGYGYTF.

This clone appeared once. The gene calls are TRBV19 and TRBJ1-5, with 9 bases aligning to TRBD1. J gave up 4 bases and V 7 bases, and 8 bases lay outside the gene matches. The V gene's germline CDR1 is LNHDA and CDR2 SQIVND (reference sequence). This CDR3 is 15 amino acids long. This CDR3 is CASIKGQGRNQPQHF. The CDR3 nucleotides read TGTGCCAGTATTAAGGGACAGGGAAGGAATCAGCCCCAGCATTTT. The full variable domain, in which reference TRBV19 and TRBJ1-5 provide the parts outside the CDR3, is DGGITQSPKYLFRKEGQNVTLSCEQNLNHDAMYWYRQDPGQGLRLIYYSQIVNDFQKGDIAEGYSVSREKKESFPLTVTSAQKNPTAFYLCASIKGQGRNQPQHFGDGTRLSIL.